This TCR beta chain appears in the sequencing data of a study of shared clonotypes between healthy human individuals. Selected positively for CCR7 and CD45RO-negative, naive CD8 cells excluded terminally differentiated effector memory CD45RA+ cells. Germline V gene sequence: CDR1 WSHSY, CDR2 SAAADI. The V and J ends lost 6 bases and 0 bases respectively, with 12 bases between them. The CDR3 has 15 residues. Clones were sequenced by immunoSEQ multiplex PCR, and TCRdb holds only the in-frame ones, with some missing. The sample records roughly 2,000,000 clones, approximately 92% being singletons. Sequencing input: naive CD8+ T cells from PBMCs. This TCR came from a man between 18 and 29 years old in good health. Some clones in this sample may be carry-over from other donors' samples. J is TRBJ2-4 and V is TRBV10-2; D possibly corresponds to TRBD1 (6 bases). CDR3 coding DNA: TGCGCCAGCAGGCAGGGGAGCTTAGCCAAAAACATTCAGTACTTC. Translating gives CASRQGSLAKNIQYF.